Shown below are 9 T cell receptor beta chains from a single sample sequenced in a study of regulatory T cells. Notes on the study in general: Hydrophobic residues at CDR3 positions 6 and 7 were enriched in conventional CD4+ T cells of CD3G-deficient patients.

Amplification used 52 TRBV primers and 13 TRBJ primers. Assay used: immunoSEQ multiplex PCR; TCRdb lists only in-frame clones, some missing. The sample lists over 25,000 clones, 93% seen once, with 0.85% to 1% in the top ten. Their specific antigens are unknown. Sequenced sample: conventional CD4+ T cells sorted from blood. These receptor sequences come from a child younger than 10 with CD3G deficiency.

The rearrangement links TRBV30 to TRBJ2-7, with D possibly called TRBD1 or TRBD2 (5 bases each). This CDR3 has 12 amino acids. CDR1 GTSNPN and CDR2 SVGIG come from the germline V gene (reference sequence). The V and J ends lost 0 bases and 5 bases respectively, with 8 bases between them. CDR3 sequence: CAWSVEGNEQYF. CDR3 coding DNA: TGTGCCTGGAGTGTAGAGGGGAACGAGCAGTACTTC.

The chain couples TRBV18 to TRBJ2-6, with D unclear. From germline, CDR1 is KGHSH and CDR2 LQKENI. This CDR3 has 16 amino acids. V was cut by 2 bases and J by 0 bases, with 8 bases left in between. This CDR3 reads CASSPERYSGANVLTF. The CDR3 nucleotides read TGTGCCAGCTCACCAGAGAGATACTCTGGGGCCAACGTCCTGACTTTC.

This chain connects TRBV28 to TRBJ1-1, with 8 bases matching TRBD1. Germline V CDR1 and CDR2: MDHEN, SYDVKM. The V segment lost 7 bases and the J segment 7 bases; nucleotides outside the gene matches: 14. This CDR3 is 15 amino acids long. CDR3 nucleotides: TGTGCCAGCAATGCCCGGGACAGGAATATGGGTGAAGCTTTCTTT. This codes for CASNARDRNMGEAFF.

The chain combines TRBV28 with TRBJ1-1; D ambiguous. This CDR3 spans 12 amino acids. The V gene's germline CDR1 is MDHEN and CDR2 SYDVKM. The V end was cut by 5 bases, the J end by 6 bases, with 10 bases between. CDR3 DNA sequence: TGTGCCAGCAGTCCGCCTATGGCTGAAGCTTTCTTT. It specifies CASSPPMAEAFF.

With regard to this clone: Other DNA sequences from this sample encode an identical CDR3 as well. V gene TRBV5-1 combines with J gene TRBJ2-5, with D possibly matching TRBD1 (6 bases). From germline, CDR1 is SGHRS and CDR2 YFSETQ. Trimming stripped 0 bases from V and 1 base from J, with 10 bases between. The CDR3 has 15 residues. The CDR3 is CASSLGAGAQETQYF. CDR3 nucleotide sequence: TGCGCCAGCAGCTTGGGGGCAGGGGCCCAAGAGACCCAGTACTTC.

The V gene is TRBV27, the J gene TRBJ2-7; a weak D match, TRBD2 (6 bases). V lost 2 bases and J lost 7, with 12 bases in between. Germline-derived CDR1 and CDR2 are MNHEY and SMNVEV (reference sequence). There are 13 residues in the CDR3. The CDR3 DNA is TGTGCCAGCAGTTTACTGGCAGGGAGGGAGCAGTACTTC. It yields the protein CASSLLAGREQYF.

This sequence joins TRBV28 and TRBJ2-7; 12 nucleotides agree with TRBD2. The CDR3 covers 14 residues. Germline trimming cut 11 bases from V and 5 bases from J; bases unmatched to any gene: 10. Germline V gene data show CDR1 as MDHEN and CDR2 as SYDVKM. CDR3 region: CAASTSGSINEQYF. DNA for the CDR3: TGTGCCGCCTCGACTAGCGGGAGTATCAACGAGCAGTACTTC.

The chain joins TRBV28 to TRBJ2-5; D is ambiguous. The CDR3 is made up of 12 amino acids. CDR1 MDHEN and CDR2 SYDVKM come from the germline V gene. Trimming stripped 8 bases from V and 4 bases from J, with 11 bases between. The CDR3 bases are TGTGCCAGCGGGTTCCCGGGAGAGACCCAGTACTTC. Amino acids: CASGFPGETQYF.

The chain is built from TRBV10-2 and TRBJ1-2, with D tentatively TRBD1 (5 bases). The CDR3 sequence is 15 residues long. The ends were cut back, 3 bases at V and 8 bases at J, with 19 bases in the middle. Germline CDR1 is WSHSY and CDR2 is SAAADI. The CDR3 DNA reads TGCGCCAGCAGTGATCAGGGACGAATAAGTAGGGGCTACACCTTC. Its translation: CASSDQGRISRGYTF.